Sequencing of this TCR beta chain was carried out in a study of blood T cell repertoires in COVID-19. On the study more broadly: There were acute and convalescent COVID-19 samples, and they came from the United States, Italy and Spain.

Study processing details: It was from reference gene primer amplification that nucleated cell counts were estimated. The method was immunoSEQ multiplex PCR; TCRdb's version includes in-frame clones alone and lacks a portion of them. That table supplies the V and J calls and clone size; D and trimming were determined from the DNA. The repertoire has roughly 230,000 clones, about 85% of them found once; the top ten carry approximately 6.6%. Across 24 US areas, participants ranged in age from about 18 to 100 years. Within 2 weeks of study entry, exposed participants had contacted a PCR-confirmed or clinician-diagnosed COVID-19 case. This clone occurred once. The clonotype comes from a woman aged 50 to 65 who had been exposed to COVID-19. Sequencing input: PBMCs or T cells enriched from blood (not recorded which).

This chain's CDR3 is CASSIGPHTDTQYF. The CDR3 nucleotides read TGTGCCAGTAGTATAGGTCCACACACAGATACGCAGTATTTT. V gene TRBV19 combines with J gene TRBJ2-3; D call uncertain. V lost 1 base to trimming and J lost 2 bases, with 7 bases between them. In germline, CDR1 is LNHDA, CDR2 SQIVND (reference sequence). The CDR3 has 14 amino acids. The entire variable domain, with the rest obtained from reference TRBV19 and TRBJ2-3, is as follows: DGGITQSPKYLFRKEGQNVTLSCEQNLNHDAMYWYRQDPGQGLRLIYYSQIVNDFQKGDIAEGYSVSREKKESFPLTVTSAQKNPTAFYLCASSIGPHTDTQYFGPGTRLTVL.